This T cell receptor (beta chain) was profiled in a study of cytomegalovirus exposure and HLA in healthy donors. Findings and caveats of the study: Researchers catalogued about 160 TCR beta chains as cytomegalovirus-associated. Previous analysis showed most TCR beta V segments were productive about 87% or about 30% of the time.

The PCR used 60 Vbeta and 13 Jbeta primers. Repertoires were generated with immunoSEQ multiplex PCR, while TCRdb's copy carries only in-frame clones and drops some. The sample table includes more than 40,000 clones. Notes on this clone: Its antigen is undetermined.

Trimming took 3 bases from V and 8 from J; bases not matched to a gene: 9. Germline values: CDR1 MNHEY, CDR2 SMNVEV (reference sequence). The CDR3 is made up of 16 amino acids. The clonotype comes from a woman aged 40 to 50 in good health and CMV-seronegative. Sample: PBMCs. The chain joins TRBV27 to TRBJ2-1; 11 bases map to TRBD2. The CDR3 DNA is TGTGCCAGCAGTTTGTTAGCGGGAGGGTACGTATATGAGCAGTTCTTC. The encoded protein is CASSLLAGGYVYEQFF.